These 19 T cell receptor beta chains were all obtained from the same sample, sequenced in a study of blood T cell repertoires in COVID-19. Using immunoSEQ multiplex PCR, the repertoire was profiled, and TCRdb retains in-frame clones only, with some absent. The table has about 97,000 clones, roughly 90% seen once. Sequencing was performed on peripheral blood. The receptors come from a woman in her fifties or sixties with COVID-19, enrolled during active disease.

The CDR3 reads CASSLAAGANYGYTF. The CDR3 bases are TGCGCCAGCAGCTTGGCAGCAGGGGCTAACTATGGCTACACCTTC. The rearrangement uses TRBV5-1 and TRBJ1-2; weak D call: TRBD1 (6 bases). The CDR3 extends over 15 amino acids. V was clipped by 0 bases and J by 0 bases, with 9 bases between them. Germline lookup yields CDR1 SGHRS and CDR2 YFSETQ.

This clone was recorded once. The chain recombines TRBV5-1 with TRBJ2-3; D may be TRBD1 (6 bases). The CDR3 spans 16 residues. CDR1 is SGHRS and CDR2 is YFSETQ in the germline V gene. V was cut by 0 bases and J by 5 bases, with 16 bases left in between. The CDR3 DNA is TGCGCCAGCAGCTTGGGTGTACAGGGTATATTAGATACGCAGTATTTT. Translation: CASSLGVQGILDTQYF. Looking up the rest from reference TRBV5-1 and TRBJ2-3 gives the full variable domain: KAGVTQTPRYLIKTRGQQVTLSCSPISGHRSVSWYQQTPGQGLQFLFEYFSETQRNKGNFPGRFSGRQFSNSRSEMNVSTLELGDSALYLCASSLGVQGILDTQYFGPGTRLTVL.

V and J are TRBV10-2 and TRBJ2-4; 9 nucleotides line up with TRBD1. The V segment lost 6 bases and the J segment 9 bases; nucleotides outside the gene matches: 12. The CDR3 consists of 15 residues. Germline V gene sequence: CDR1 WSHSY, CDR2 SAAADI. CDR3 in DNA: TGCGCCAGCAGCGACACAACAGGGGGCGCGAGCATTCAGTACTTC. It specifies CASSDTTGGASIQYF.

The chain combines TRBV11-2 with TRBJ1-6; D perhaps matches TRBD1 (5 bases). V lost 2 bases and J lost 8, with 19 bases in between. The CDR3 totals 17 residues. The germline V gene has CDR1 SGHAT and CDR2 FQNNGV. The chain's CDR3 is CASSLFRLTPTDSPLHF. CDR3 bases: TGTGCCAGCAGCTTATTTCGTCTTACTCCGACAGATTCACCCCTCCACTTT.

Only one count was recorded for this clone. The CDR3 nucleotides are TGTGCCAGCAGTGAGGCGGACATACGATACTATGGCTACACCTTC. Protein sequence: CASSEADIRYYGYTF. This rearrangement joins TRBV2 to TRBJ1-2; tentative D call: TRBD1 (5 bases). Germline V gene lookup returns CDR1 SNHLY and CDR2 FYNNEI. This CDR3 is built from 15 residues. V was clipped by 3 bases and J by 3 bases, with 14 bases between them.

In this sample, this clone turned up a few times. The V and J genes are TRBV6-7 and TRBJ1-5; TRBD1 is a possible D gene (5 bases). TRBV6-7 is flagged as an ORF with uncertain function. The CDR3 runs 14 residues. Between the trimmed V and J ends, which lost 0 bases and 6 bases, there was a span of 9 bases. CDR3 nucleotides: TGTGCCAGCAGTTACTCGACAGTCTTTCAGCCCCAGCATTTT. Translating it yields CASSYSTVFQPQHF.

V is TRBV7-2 and J is TRBJ1-5, with TRBD1 matching over 7 bases. Germline-derived CDR1 and CDR2 are SGHTA and FQGNSA. Unmatched junction bases numbered 7, after V lost 5 bases and J lost 3 bases. The CDR3 has 15 residues. CDR3 sequence: CASSPRTGVNQPQHF. In DNA, the CDR3 is TGTGCCAGCAGCCCCCGGACAGGAGTCAATCAGCCCCAGCATTTT.

This clone was counted between two and nine times. This CDR3 is also generated by other DNA sequences in the sample. This chain joins TRBV6-5 and TRBJ1-1; 8 nucleotides line up with TRBD1. Germline CDR1 is MNHEY and CDR2 is SVGAGI. The CDR3 has 13 residues. The junction had 0 bases not matched to a gene; V was cut back by 5 bases and J by 1 base. CDR3 DNA sequence: TGTGCCAGCAGTACAGGGGGGAACACTGAAGCTTTCTTT. Translating it yields CASSTGGNTEAFF.

The chain is built from TRBV28 and TRBJ1-1; 10 bases agree with TRBD1. Germline V gives CDR1 MDHEN, CDR2 SYDVKM. Trimming removed 4 bases from V and 0 bases from J; junction bases left unmatched: 11. The CDR3 consists of 18 residues. Here the CDR3 reads CASSSLGTGAVVNTEAFF. In DNA form, the CDR3 reads TGTGCCAGCAGTTCCCTCGGGACAGGGGCGGTAGTGAACACTGAAGCTTTCTTT. The whole variable domain, remainder taken from reference TRBV28 and TRBJ1-1, is DVKVTQSSRYLVKRTGEKVFLECVQDMDHENMFWYRQDPGLGLRLIYFSYDVKMKEKGDIPEGYSVSREKKERFSLILESASTNQTSMYLCASSSLGTGAVVNTEAFFGQGTRLTVV.

The rearrangement links TRBV14 to TRBJ1-1; perhaps TRBD1 as D (6 bases). The germline V gene has CDR1 SGHDN and CDR2 FVKESK. The CDR3 is made up of 13 amino acids. Trimming removed 3 bases from V and 4 bases from J, with 9 bases in between. The CDR3 here is CASSHPTGTEAFF. The CDR3 DNA reads as TGTGCCAGCAGCCATCCGACAGGCACTGAAGCTTTCTTT.

The rearrangement joins TRBV4-1 to TRBJ1-1; TRBD1 matches 8 bases. The CDR3 length is 14 residues. Losses at the gene ends were 4 bases for V and 3 bases for J; bases not matched to a gene: 4. In germline, CDR1 is MGHRA, CDR2 YSYEKL. The CDR3 nucleotides read TGCGCCAGCAGCCTTAACAGGGGGTACACTGAAGCTTTCTTT. Protein product: CASSLNRGYTEAFF.

The gene calls are TRBV28 and TRBJ2-5; weak D call: TRBD2 (5 bases). The CDR3 length is 15 residues. Deletions cut 3 bases from V and 5 bases from J, with 16 bases between. Germline CDR1 is MDHEN and CDR2 is SYDVKM. This CDR3 reads CASSLWDPGWETQYF. CDR3 in DNA: TGTGCCAGCAGTTTGTGGGATCCGGGATGGGAGACCCAGTACTTC. Variable domain in full (rest from reference TRBV28 and TRBJ2-5): DVKVTQSSRYLVKRTGEKVFLECVQDMDHENMFWYRQDPGLGLRLIYFSYDVKMKEKGDIPEGYSVSREKKERFSLILESASTNQTSMYLCASSLWDPGWETQYFGPGTRLLVL.

This chain joins TRBV5-1 and TRBJ1-1; 7 bases map to TRBD1. Germline V gene data show CDR1 as SGHRS and CDR2 as YFSETQ. J lost 5 bases, V lost 3 bases, and 7 bases had no gene match. The CDR3 totals 14 residues. The CDR3 loop reads CASSWRDSATEAFF. In DNA form, the CDR3 reads TGCGCCAGCAGCTGGCGGGACAGCGCAACTGAAGCTTTCTTT.

The rearrangement uses TRBV5-4 and TRBJ2-3; D is unclear. Trimming pared 0 bases from V and 3 bases from J, leaving 11 bases between. Germline V gene lookup returns CDR1 SGHNT and CDR2 YYREEE (reference sequence). This CDR3 contains 15 residues. CDR3 bases: TGTGCCAGCAGCTTGGGATTTAGAGTGACAGATACGCAGTATTTT. It yields the protein CASSLGFRVTDTQYF.

The chain couples TRBV5-5 to TRBJ1-5; a possible D gene is TRBD1 (6 bases). Germline CDR1 is SGHKS and CDR2 is YYEKEE (reference sequence). V dropped 4 bases and J dropped 4 bases, with 12 bases sitting between them. The CDR3 is 14 residues long. The CDR3 reads CASSRDTANQPQHF. The CDR3 DNA is TGTGCCAGCAGCCGGGACACTGCGAATCAGCCCCAGCATTTT.

The genes are TRBV11-2 and TRBJ2-7, with D possibly being TRBD1 (6 bases). V was clipped by 6 bases and J by 4 bases, with 10 bases between them. The germline V gene has CDR1 SGHAT and CDR2 FQNNGV. The CDR3 spans 12 residues. In DNA form, the CDR3 reads TGTGCCAGCAGTTTGGACAGATACGAGCAGTACGTC. Translation gives CASSLDRYEQYV.

Only one count was recorded for this clone. The chain is built from TRBV19 and TRBJ2-1; 7 bases are shared with TRBD1. V dropped 8 bases and J dropped 1; count of bases not matched to a gene: 5. Looked up from germline, CDR1 is LNHDA and CDR2 is SQIVND (reference sequence). This CDR3 is 14 amino acids long. The CDR3: CASSQGSSYNEQFF. CDR3 nucleotide sequence: TGTGCCAGTTCACAGGGGTCGTCCTACAATGAGCAGTTCTTC.

The gene calls are TRBV4-2 and TRBJ1-4; no clear D gene. Germline loops: CDR1 LGHNA, CDR2 YNFKEQ. V was clipped by 0 bases and J by 7 bases, with 15 bases between them. The CDR3 spans 16 residues. The CDR3 is CASSQDGLASGEKLFF. As DNA, the CDR3 is TGTGCCAGCAGCCAAGATGGATTAGCCTCGGGTGAAAAACTGTTTTTT.

This chain connects TRBV27 to TRBJ2-3, with D possibly matching TRBD2 (6 bases). Germline CDR1 is MNHEY and CDR2 is SMNVEV (reference sequence). The CDR3 extends over 17 amino acids. The V end lost 4 bases, the J end lost 2 bases, and 19 bases lay between the germline ends. This CDR3 reads CASSYWRDGSLTDTQYF. CDR3 nucleotide sequence: TGTGCCAGCAGTTATTGGCGGGACGGGAGCCTCACAGATACGCAGTATTTT.